The rows below give T cell receptor beta chains drawn from one sample of a study of T cell changes during pregnancy in multiple sclerosis. Measured with immunoSEQ multiplex PCR; TCRdb has only the in-frame clones, and not every one. The data hold about 22,000 clones, with roughly nine tenths observed a single time. The sample here was CD4+ T cells from peripheral blood mononuclear cells, taken in the third trimester of pregnancy. These receptors came from a female donor in good health, enrolled as a control in a pregnancy study. Each CDR3 is given with its conserved first and last residue. D genes are given only for firm matches. Some rows mark clone size as missing; the rest say once, few, many or name a class of expanded clone.

clone_size d_call j_call v_call cdr3_nt cdr3_aa
few TRBD2 TRBJ2-3 TRBV12-5 TGTGCTAGTGGTTTGGTACGGGGCCCGATCGGGACTAGCGGGAGATCACCAGATACGCAGTATTTT CASGLVRGPIGTSGRSPDTQYF
NA TRBD1 TRBJ2-2 TRBV11-2 TGTGCCAGCCGTCCCCTCGGTGGACAGGCGAACACCGGGGAGCTGTTTTTT CASRPLGGQANTGELFF
few TRBD1 TRBJ2-7 TRBV7-9 TGTGCCAGCAGCTTTGGGGACAGGCCTCGGGAGCAGTACTTC CASSFGDRPREQYF
NA TRBD1 TRBJ2-7 TRBV7-9 TGTGCCAGCAGCGACACAGGGGTGGACGAGCAGTACTTC CASSDTGVDEQYF
NA NA TRBJ2-1 TRBV9 TGTGCCAGCAGCGTAGTCGAGGGGGGGCCGCAGTTCTTC CASSVVEGGPQFF
NA NA TRBJ2-7 TRBV28 TGTGCCAGCACCCCCCCGCAGAGGCCCTACGAGCAGTACTTC CASTPPQRPYEQYF
NA TRBD2 TRBJ2-3 TRBV11-1 TGTGCCAGCAGCACCCCGGGACTAGCAAAAGATACGCAGTATTTT CASSTPGLAKDTQYF
NA TRBD1 TRBJ1-1 TRBV5-6 TGTGCCAGCAGCACTTGGACAGGAATCACTGAAGCTTTCTTT CASSTWTGITEAFF
NA NA TRBJ1-4 TRBV10-2 TGCGCCAGCAGTGAGGCGGGGTCAACTAATGAAAAACTGTTTTTT CASSEAGSTNEKLFF
once TRBD1 TRBJ1-1 TRBV9 TGTGCCAGCAGCAAACAGACAGGGGGCGGGACTGAAGCTTTCTTT CASSKQTGGGTEAFF
few NA TRBJ2-5 TRBV9 TGTGCCAGCAGCGTAGAAGTAAGGGACACCCTAGAGACCCAGTACTTC CASSVEVRDTLETQYF
NA TRBD1 TRBJ2-7 TRBV4-2 TGTGCCAGCAGCCAAACCCGCCAATGGGACAGGGCCTACGAGCAGTACTTC CASSQTRQWDRAYEQYF
NA TRBD1 TRBJ1-4 TRBV28 TGTGCCAGCAGTTCCGTGACAGGGGGGGAGAAACTGTTTTTT CASSSVTGGEKLFF
NA NA TRBJ1-3 TRBV9 TGTGTCAGCACCCCGACAGCCACTGGAAACACCATATATTTT CVSTPTATGNTIYF
NA TRBD2 TRBJ2-1 TRBV11-2 TGTGCCAGCAACCCGGGACTAGGTTTATATGAGCAGTTCTTC CASNPGLGLYEQFF
NA TRBD1 TRBJ1-4 TRBV2 TGTGCCGGGGGGACAGGTATTAATGAAAAACTGTTTTTT CAGGTGINEKLFF
NA NA TRBJ2-7 TRBV7-3 TGTGCCAGCAGCCCCAGGGCAGGGTGGGAGCAGTACTTC CASSPRAGWEQYF
NA NA TRBJ2-7 TRBV7-2 TGTGCCAGCAGCTTAAGGGGGACCCTCTACGAGCAGTACTTC CASSLRGTLYEQYF
once NA TRBJ2-7 TRBV18 TGTGCCAGCTCACCATTTTCTCACAATGCCTACGAGCAGTACTTC CASSPFSHNAYEQYF
NA TRBD1 TRBJ1-1 TRBV5-1 TGCGCCAGCAGCTCCCGGACAGGGCAGGGCACTGAAGCTTTCTTT CASSSRTGQGTEAFF
once TRBD1 TRBJ2-1 TRBV6-5 TGTGCCAGCAGAGAGGACAGGGGGCTGGACAATGAGCAGTTCTTC CASREDRGLDNEQFF
NA TRBD1 TRBJ1-2 TRBV4-1 TGCGTCAGCAGCCTGACAGGGGGACATGGCTACACCTTC CVSSLTGGHGYTF
NA NA TRBJ2-7 TRBV11-1 TGTGCCAGCAGCTTATCTGGGCAAACCTACGAGCAGTACTTC CASSLSGQTYEQYF
NA NA TRBJ1-2 TRBV6-4 TGTGCCAGCAGTGCCTGGGGGGAAGGCTACACCTTC CASSAWGEGYTF
NA TRBD1 TRBJ2-5 TRBV11-1 TGTGCCAGCAGCAGGGACAGCCGCCAAGAGACCCAGTACTTC CASSRDSRQETQYF
NA NA TRBJ2-7 TRBV30 TGTGCCTGGATTCCGGGACTGGGATCCTACGAGCAGTACTTC CAWIPGLGSYEQYF
NA TRBD1 TRBJ1-6 TRBV29-1 TGCAGCGTTGACGGGACAGTTTATAATTCACCCCTCCACTTT CSVDGTVYNSPLHF
NA NA TRBJ1-1 TRBV9 TGTGCCAGCAGCGCAACGACAGGGAACACTGAAGCTTTCTTT CASSATTGNTEAFF
few NA TRBJ1-4 TRBV2 TGTGCCAGCATCCTGACAGATGAAAAACTGTTTTTT CASILTDEKLFF
NA TRBD1 TRBJ1-5 TRBV30 TGTGCCTGGAGCCCCGCCGGGACAGGGGGGTCAAACGGTCAGCCCCAGCATTTT CAWSPAGTGGSNGQPQHF
NA NA TRBJ1-2 TRBV5-1 TGCGCCAGCAGCTACTCGGGAAGACCCTATGGCTACACCTTC CASSYSGRPYGYTF
NA TRBD1 TRBJ1-1 TRBV10-1 TGCGCCAGCAGTGACCCGGGACAGCCTTTCTCCGCTTTCTTT CASSDPGQPFSAFF
NA TRBD1 TRBJ1-2 TRBV25-1 TGTGCCAGCAGTGATCATGGACAGGGATCAAACTATGGCTACACCTTC CASSDHGQGSNYGYTF
NA TRBD2 TRBJ2-4 TRBV28 TGTGCCACCGCCCCCGGGTGGGAGGGCCCCTATACCCTAGCCAAAAACATTCAGTACTTC CATAPGWEGPYTLAKNIQYF
NA NA TRBJ1-3 TRBV7-9 TGTGCCAGCAGCTTCGGCGGGCCCAGCTCTGGAAACACCATATATTTT CASSFGGPSSGNTIYF
NA NA TRBJ2-5 TRBV29-1 TGCAGCGTTTCTCCGGGGAACCAAGAGACCCAGTACTTC CSVSPGNQETQYF
NA TRBD2 TRBJ2-3 TRBV19 TGTGCCAGTAGTAATTGGGAGGGCGGATGGACTAGCACAGATACGCAGTATTTT CASSNWEGGWTSTDTQYF
NA NA TRBJ1-3 TRBV19 TGTGCCAGCCGCCGGTTCTCTGGAAACACCATATATTTT CASRRFSGNTIYF
once NA TRBJ1-3 TRBV9 TGTGCCAGCAGCGTAGGAAGACTCTCTGGAAACACCATATATTTT CASSVGRLSGNTIYF
NA NA TRBJ1-6 TRBV27 TGTGCCAGCAGTCCCAGACAGGATTCACCCCTCCACTTT CASSPRQDSPLHF
NA TRBD1 TRBJ2-1 TRBV18 TGTGCCAGCTCGCCGGACAGGGGGCACAATGAGCAGTTCTTC CASSPDRGHNEQFF
NA NA TRBJ2-7 TRBV28 TGTGCCAGCAGTTTCACGGGAGTTTCCTACGAGCAGTACTTC CASSFTGVSYEQYF
NA NA TRBJ2-7 TRBV5-5 TGTGCCAGCAGCTTAGGGCAGGGGATTGTGTCCTACGAGCAGTACTTC CASSLGQGIVSYEQYF
few NA TRBJ1-5 TRBV19 TGTGCCAGTAGCCAACAGGGTACCCAGCCCCAGCATTTT CASSQQGTQPQHF
NA NA TRBJ2-7 TRBV5-4 TGTGCCAGCAGCTTGGGGCAGATCTACGAGCAGTACTTC CASSLGQIYEQYF
NA TRBD2 TRBJ2-5 TRBV4-3 TGCGCCAGCAGCCAAGGTTCACCGGGGGGGCCGGAGACCCAGTACTTC CASSQGSPGGPETQYF